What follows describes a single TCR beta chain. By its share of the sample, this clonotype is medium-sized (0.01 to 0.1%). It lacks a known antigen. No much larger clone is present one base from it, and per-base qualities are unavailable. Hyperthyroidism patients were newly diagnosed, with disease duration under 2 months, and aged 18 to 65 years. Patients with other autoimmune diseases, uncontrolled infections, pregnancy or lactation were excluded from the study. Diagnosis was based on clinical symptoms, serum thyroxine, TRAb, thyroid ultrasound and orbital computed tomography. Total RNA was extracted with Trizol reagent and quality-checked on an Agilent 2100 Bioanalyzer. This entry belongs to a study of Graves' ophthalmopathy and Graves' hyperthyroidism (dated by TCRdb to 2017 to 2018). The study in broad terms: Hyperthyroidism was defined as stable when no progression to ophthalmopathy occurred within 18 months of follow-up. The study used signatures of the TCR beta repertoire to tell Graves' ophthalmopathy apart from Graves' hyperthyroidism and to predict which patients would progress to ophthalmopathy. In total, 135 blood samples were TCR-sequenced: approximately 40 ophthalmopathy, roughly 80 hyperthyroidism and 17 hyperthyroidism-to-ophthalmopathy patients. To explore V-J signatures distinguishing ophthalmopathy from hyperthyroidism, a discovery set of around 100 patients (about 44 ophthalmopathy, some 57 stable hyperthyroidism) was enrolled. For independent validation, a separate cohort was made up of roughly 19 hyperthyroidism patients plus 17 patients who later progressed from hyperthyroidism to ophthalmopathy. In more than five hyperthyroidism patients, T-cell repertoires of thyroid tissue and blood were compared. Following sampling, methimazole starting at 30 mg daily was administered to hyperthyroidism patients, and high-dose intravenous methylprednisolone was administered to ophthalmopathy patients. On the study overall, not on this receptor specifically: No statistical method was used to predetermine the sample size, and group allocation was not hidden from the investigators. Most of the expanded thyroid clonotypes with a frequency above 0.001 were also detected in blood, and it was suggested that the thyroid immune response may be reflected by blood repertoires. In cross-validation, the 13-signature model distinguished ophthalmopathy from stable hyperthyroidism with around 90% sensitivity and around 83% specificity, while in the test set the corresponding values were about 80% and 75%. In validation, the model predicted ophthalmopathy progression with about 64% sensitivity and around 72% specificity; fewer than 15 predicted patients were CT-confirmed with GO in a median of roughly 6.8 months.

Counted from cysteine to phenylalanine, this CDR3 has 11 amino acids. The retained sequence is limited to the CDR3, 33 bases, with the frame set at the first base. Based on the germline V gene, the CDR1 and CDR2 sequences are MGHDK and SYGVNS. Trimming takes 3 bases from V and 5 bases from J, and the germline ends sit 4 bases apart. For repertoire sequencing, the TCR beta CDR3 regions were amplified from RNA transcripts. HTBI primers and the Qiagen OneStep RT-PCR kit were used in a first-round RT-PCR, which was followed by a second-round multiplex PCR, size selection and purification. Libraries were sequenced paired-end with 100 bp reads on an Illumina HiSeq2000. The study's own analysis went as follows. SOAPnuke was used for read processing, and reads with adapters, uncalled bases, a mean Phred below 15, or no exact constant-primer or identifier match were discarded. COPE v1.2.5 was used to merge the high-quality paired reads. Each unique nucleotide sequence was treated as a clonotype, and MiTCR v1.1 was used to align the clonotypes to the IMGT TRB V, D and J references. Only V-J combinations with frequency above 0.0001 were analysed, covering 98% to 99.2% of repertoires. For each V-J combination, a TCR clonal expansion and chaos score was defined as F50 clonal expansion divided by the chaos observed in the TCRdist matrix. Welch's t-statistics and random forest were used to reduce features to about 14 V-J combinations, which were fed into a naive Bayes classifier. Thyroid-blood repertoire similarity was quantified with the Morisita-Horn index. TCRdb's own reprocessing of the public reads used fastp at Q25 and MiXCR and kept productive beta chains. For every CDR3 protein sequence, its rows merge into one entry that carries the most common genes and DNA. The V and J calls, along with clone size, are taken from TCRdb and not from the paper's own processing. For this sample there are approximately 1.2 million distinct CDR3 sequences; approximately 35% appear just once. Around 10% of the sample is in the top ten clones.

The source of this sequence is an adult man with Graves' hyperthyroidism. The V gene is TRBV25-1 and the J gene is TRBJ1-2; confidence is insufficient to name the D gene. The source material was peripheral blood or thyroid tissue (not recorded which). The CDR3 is CASSDGYGYTF. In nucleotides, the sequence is TGTGCCAGCAGTGACGGGTATGGCTACACCTTC.